Below, 19 T cell receptor beta chains from the same sample are listed, as sequenced in a study of T-cell memory formation after mild COVID-19. A single record per CDR3 protein comes from TCRdb applying MiXCR to the 5' RACE reads. The sample holds about 560,000 distinct CDR3 sequences, less than 25% seen once. The sample taken for sequencing was PBMCs or a T cell subset sorted from them (not recorded which). Source of these receptors: an adult woman who had mild COVID-19 (a few samples of this study predate the infection). Cell type and time point are not known.

This clonotype was seen a handful of times. V and J are TRBV5-5 and TRBJ2-4, with D perhaps being TRBD1 or TRBD2 (5 bases each). The CDR3 loop spans 15 amino acids. V was pared by 4 bases and J by 3 bases, with 14 bases between. The germline gives CDR1 SGHKS, CDR2 YYEKEE (reference sequence). CDR3 in amino acids: CASSAQGDGKNIQYF. CDR3 DNA sequence: TGTGCCAGCAGCGCCCAGGGAGATGGCAAAAACATTCAGTACTTC.

As DNA, the CDR3 is TGCAGTGCTGGGGTTGGGGGCAATGAGCAGTTCTTC. This translates into CSAGVGGNEQFF. This sequence joins TRBV20-1 and TRBJ2-1; either TRBD1 or TRBD2 may supply D (5 bases each). V lost 5 bases to trimming and J lost 6 bases, with 11 bases between them. The CDR3 runs to 12 residues. The germline gives CDR1 DFQATT, CDR2 SNEGSKA (reference sequence).

This clonotype has just one count. CDR3 residues: CASSYLDMNTEAFF. Here the CDR3 DNA reads TGTGCCAGCAGCTACCTAGACATGAACACTGAAGCTTTCTTT. The chain employs TRBV7-8 and TRBJ1-1; D not certain. Trimming removed 4 bases from V and 0 bases from J, with 9 bases in between. CDR3 size: 14 residues. Germline CDR1 reads SGHVS; CDR2 reads FQNEAQ.

This clonotype was seen a few times. The chain employs TRBV30 and TRBJ2-1; no reliable D call. This CDR3 spans 15 amino acids. Germline-derived CDR1 and CDR2 are GTSNPN and SVGIG (reference sequence). Trimming pared 1 base from V and 0 bases from J, leaving 10 bases between. The CDR3 sequence is CAWSASRSSYNEQFF. CDR3 coding DNA: TGTGCCTGGAGTGCGAGCCGGAGCTCCTACAATGAGCAGTTCTTC.

V is TRBV6-2 or TRBV6-3 and J is TRBJ1-1, with TRBD1 as a possible D gene (6 bases). The V gene lost 7 bases and the J gene lost 0 bases, with 24 bases spanning the gap. This CDR3 is 18 amino acids long. CDR1 is MNHEY and CDR2 is SVGEGT in the germline V gene. This chain's CDR3 is CASNIPGGKHLMNTEAFF. DNA for the CDR3: TGTGCCAGCAACATTCCGGGGGGCAAGCACTTGATGAACACTGAAGCTTTCTTT.

This clonotype occurred a few times. This sequence joins TRBV7-9 and TRBJ2-3; D is unclear. The V and J ends lost 2 bases and 11 bases respectively, with 20 bases between them. The CDR3 is 15 amino acids. CDR1 is SEHNR, CDR2 FQNEAQ, per germline (reference sequence). The CDR3: CASSLKSAPSEVQYF. The CDR3 DNA follows: TGTGCCAGCAGCTTAAAGAGTGCCCCAAGTGAAGTGCAGTATTTT.

This clonotype was seen more than once but under ten times. This chain links TRBV6-5 with TRBJ2-7; TRBD2 aligns across 7 bases. This CDR3 is built from 16 residues. Germline V CDR1 and CDR2: MNHEY, SVGAGI. Trimming at V came to 4 bases and at J to 0 bases, leaving 9 bases not matched to a gene. This CDR3 reads CASSSYRAGASYEQYF. The CDR3 DNA sequence: TGTGCCAGCAGTTCATATAGGGCGGGAGCCTCCTACGAGCAGTACTTC.

This clonotype was detected ten times or more. The chain recombines TRBV4-2 with TRBJ1-3, with 7 bases identical to TRBD1. CDR3 length: 20 residues. CDR1 and CDR2 from the germline V gene are LGHNA and YNFKEQ. The V segment lost 0 bases and the J segment 2 bases; nucleotides outside the gene matches: 16. The CDR3 is CASSQDRQSSTTGAGNTIYF. In DNA, the CDR3 is TGTGCCAGCAGCCAAGATCGGCAGTCTTCGACAACAGGGGCTGGAAACACCATATATTTT.

This chain's CDR3 is CASSLGQTGGGEQFF. CDR3 coding DNA: TGTGCCAGCAGCTTAGGACAGACAGGGGGCGGTGAGCAGTTCTTC. The gene calls are TRBV7-9 and TRBJ2-1; 10 positions match TRBD1. The J segment lost 9 bases and the V segment lost 1 base, leaving 6 bases of the junction unmatched. This CDR3 comprises 15 residues. The germline V gene has CDR1 SEHNR and CDR2 FQNEAQ (reference sequence).

The J gene is TRBJ2-7, the V gene TRBV7-6; no clear D gene. Germline V CDR1 and CDR2: SGHVS, FNYEAQ. The CDR3 is made up of 15 amino acids. V was cut by 5 bases and J by 3 bases, with 17 bases left in between. The CDR3 bases are TGTGCCAGCAGCCCCATGCCAGACGTGGGCTACGAGCAGTACTTC. This gives the protein CASSPMPDVGYEQYF.

The chain carries TRBV12-3 or TRBV12-4 and TRBJ2-7, with TRBD1 matching over 7 bases. There are 15 residues in the CDR3. J was trimmed by 1 base and V by 2 bases; bases with no gene match: 5. CDR3 DNA sequence: TGTGCCAGCAGTTTAAGGCAACAGGGGTCCTACGAGCAGTACTTC. Residues: CASSLRQQGSYEQYF.

The chain recombines TRBV9 with TRBJ1-2, with D possibly TRBD1 on 6 matching bases. CDR1 and CDR2 from the germline V gene are SGDLS and YYNGEE. The V end lost 1 base, the J end lost 4 bases, and 23 bases lay between the germline ends. The CDR3 covers 18 residues. The CDR3 is CASSVYRDTTRSFYGYTF. The CDR3 region has the DNA TGTGCCAGCAGCGTATACCGGGACACGACCCGTTCGTTCTATGGCTACACCTTC.

CDR3 bases: TGCGCCAGCAGCCCTGATCTCACAGATACGCAGTATTTT. It yields the protein CASSPDLTDTQYF. V and J are TRBV5-1 and TRBJ2-3; D not resolved. V was trimmed by 4 bases and J by 2 bases, leaving 8 bases between them. The CDR3 runs to 13 residues. In germline, CDR1 is SGHRS, CDR2 YFSETQ.

The chain is built from TRBV7-8 and TRBJ2-5, with 10 bases fitting TRBD1. Germline lookup yields CDR1 SGHVS and CDR2 FQNEAQ. The V and J ends lost 1 base and 3 bases, in that order; junction bases with no gene match: 8. This CDR3 spans 17 amino acids. DNA for the CDR3: TGTGCCAGCAGCTTAGGAACCGGGACAGGGGAAGAAGAGACCCAGTACTTC. As protein: CASSLGTGTGEEETQYF.

This clonotype was observed a few times. The chain links TRBV5-4 to TRBJ2-2; TRBD1 is a possible D gene (5 bases). Germline CDR1 reads SGHNT; CDR2 reads YYREEE (reference sequence). With 0 bases removed from V and 2 bases from J, the gap between germline ends came to 8 bases. CDR3 length equals 15 residues. The CDR3 is CASSLVGLNTGELFF. The DNA of the CDR3 is TGTGCCAGCAGCTTGGTGGGGCTAAACACCGGGGAGCTGTTTTTT.

This clonotype was seen a few times. For the CDR3, the DNA is TGTGCCAGCAGTTACAAGGCACTAGCGGGAGGGCCTGTGGTCTACGAGCAGTACTTC. Protein sequence: CASSYKALAGGPVVYEQYF. V is TRBV6-6 and J is TRBJ2-7; 13 nucleotides line up with TRBD2. V dropped 2 bases and J dropped 3; count of bases not matched to a gene: 13. The V gene's germline CDR1 is MNHNY and CDR2 SVGAGI (reference sequence). The CDR3 extends over 19 amino acids.

This clonotype was found a few times. V gene TRBV5-1 combines with J gene TRBJ2-1; 7 positions agree with TRBD2. J lost 0 bases, V lost 4 bases, and 10 bases had no gene match. This CDR3 is 17 amino acids long. CDR1 SGHRS and CDR2 YFSETQ come from the germline V gene. In DNA form, the CDR3 reads TGCGCCAGCAGCCATGGGGGAACGGGAGGCTCCTACAATGAGCAGTTCTTC. Its protein is CASSHGGTGGSYNEQFF.

V usage is TRBV24-1 and J usage is TRBJ2-3; the D gene could be TRBD1 or TRBD2 (6 bases each). The ends were cut back, 3 bases at V and 4 bases at J, with 16 bases in the middle. CDR1 and CDR2 from the germline V gene are KGHDR and SFDVKD. The CDR3 spans 16 residues. The CDR3 reads CATSDPRSRGADTQYF. The CDR3 DNA is TGTGCCACCAGTGATCCCAGGTCGAGGGGGGCAGATACGCAGTATTTT.

The table lists this clonotype with a few counts. The DNA for the CDR3 is TGTGCCAGCAGTGAGGGACAGGGGTTTGGCAATCAGCCCCAGCATTTT. As protein: CASSEGQGFGNQPQHF. The chain is built from TRBV25-1 and TRBJ1-5, with 10 bases aligning to TRBD1. With V trimmed by 3 bases and J by 2 bases, 4 bases remained unmatched. The CDR3 is 16 residues long. Germline CDR1 MGHDK, CDR2 SYGVNS.